A selection of T cell receptor beta chains follows, all from one sample in a study of CD8 T cells in ankylosing spondylitis. From the 5' RACE reads, TCRdb called clonotypes with MiXCR, one entry per CDR3 protein. The data hold 50,000 to 70,000 distinct CDR3 sequences, with approximately 5.7% observed a single time. The sample was synovial fluid, either unsorted or a sorted T cell fraction (not recorded which). These receptors were taken from a male donor with ankylosing spondylitis. The CDR3 runs from the conserved cysteine through the conserved F or W. Each record gives: J gene, V gene, clone size, D gene, CDR3 DNA, CDR3 protein. D genes are given only for firm matches. Clone size is shown for a subset of rows, as once, few, many or a class of expanded clone.

J gene: TRBJ2-1; V gene: TRBV12-3/TRBV12-4; clone size: many; D gene: TRBD2; CDR3 DNA: TGTGCCAGCAGCCCCGACGTTGGGGGGGGAAACAATGAGCAGTTCTTC; CDR3 protein: CASSPDVGGGNNEQFF
J gene: TRBJ2-2; V gene: TRBV5-1; clone size: many; D gene: TRBD1; CDR3 DNA: TGCGCCAGCAGCTTCACAGGGGCGCCCGGGGAGCTGTTTTTT; CDR3 protein: CASSFTGAPGELFF
J gene: TRBJ2-3; V gene: TRBV5-1; clone size: .; D gene: .; CDR3 DNA: TGCGCCAGCAGCTTACTCTTTGCGGGACGCACAGATACGCAGTATTTT; CDR3 protein: CASSLLFAGRTDTQYF
J gene: TRBJ1-3; V gene: TRBV6-1; clone size: medium-sized; D gene: .; CDR3 DNA: TGTGCCAGCAGTGGGAGTCGCTCTGGAAACACCATATATTTT; CDR3 protein: CASSGSRSGNTIYF
J gene: TRBJ2-5; V gene: TRBV29-1; clone size: many; D gene: .; CDR3 DNA: TGCAGCGGCGGGAATCGGACTCACTGGGGGGAGACCCAGTACTTC; CDR3 protein: CSGGNRTHWGETQYF
J gene: TRBJ2-1; V gene: TRBV7-8; clone size: many; D gene: .; CDR3 DNA: TGTGCCAGCAGCCCGCCCGGCAGGGGTCGGTCCTACAATGAGCAGTTCTTC; CDR3 protein: CASSPPGRGRSYNEQFF
J gene: TRBJ1-1; V gene: TRBV7-9; clone size: many; D gene: .; CDR3 DNA: TGTGCCAGCATCCTAGGTGGGGAGGACACTGAAGCTTTCTTT; CDR3 protein: CASILGGEDTEAFF
J gene: TRBJ1-6; V gene: TRBV18; clone size: many; D gene: .; CDR3 DNA: TGTGCCAGCTCACCCGAGGGGAGGAATTCACCCCTCCACTTT; CDR3 protein: CASSPEGRNSPLHF
J gene: TRBJ2-1; V gene: TRBV6-4; clone size: many; D gene: .; CDR3 DNA: TGTGCCAGCGCGGCAACCGCTTACAATGAGCAGTTCTTC; CDR3 protein: CASAATAYNEQFF
J gene: TRBJ2-3; V gene: TRBV7-8; clone size: few; D gene: TRBD2; CDR3 DNA: TGTGCCAGCAGCCCCCGACTAGCGGGCTTCTCCACTCATACGCAGTATTTT; CDR3 protein: CASSPRLAGFSTHTQYF
J gene: TRBJ1-5; V gene: TRBV20-1; clone size: few; D gene: .; CDR3 DNA: TGCAGTGCTGAGGGCGGGAGCAATCAGCCCCAGCATTTT; CDR3 protein: CSAEGGSNQPQHF
J gene: TRBJ2-1; V gene: TRBV11-2; clone size: many; D gene: TRBD1; CDR3 DNA: TGTGCCAGCAGCCGGACAGGCTACAATGAGCAGTTCTTC; CDR3 protein: CASSRTGYNEQFF
J gene: TRBJ2-2; V gene: TRBV29-1; clone size: many; D gene: .; CDR3 DNA: TGCGTGGGGGTGGTCACCGGGGAGCTGTTTTTT; CDR3 protein: CVGVVTGELFF